These 9 T cell receptor beta chains originate from one sample sequenced in a study of Graves' ophthalmopathy and Graves' hyperthyroidism. The study amplified TCR beta CDR3 regions using RNA transcripts. RT-PCR with HTBI primers came first, then second-round multiplex PCR. Each CDR3 protein is one row after TCRdb ran MiXCR on the multiplex PCR reads. The top ten hold roughly 11% of the sample, which has over a million distinct CDR3 sequences, about 36% seen once. Specimen: peripheral blood or thyroid tissue (not recorded which). Receptors originate from an adult man with Graves' hyperthyroidism.

This clonotype was seen only a few times. The chain employs TRBV5-8 and TRBJ1-5; D is unclear. Germline V gene sequence: CDR1 SGHTS, CDR2 YDEGEE. This CDR3 has 15 residues. The V and J ends lost 4 bases and 5 bases respectively, with 16 bases between them. The CDR3 DNA sequence: TGTGCCAGCAGCCCCATTGGTCTCGAGGATCAGCCCCAGCATTTT. Residues: CASSPIGLEDQPQHF.

This clonotype was recorded many times. V is TRBV10-3 and J is TRBJ1-2, with D uncertain. The CDR3 loop spans 14 amino acids. CDR1 ENHRY and CDR2 SYGVKD come from the germline V gene. V was clipped by 4 bases and J by 8 bases, with 17 bases between them. The CDR3 reads CAISGKVGGVGYTF. The DNA of the CDR3 is TGTGCCATCAGTGGAAAGGTCGGAGGTGTAGGCTACACCTTC.

This clonotype has at least ten counts. The V and J genes are TRBV29-1 and TRBJ1-1; D may be TRBD1 (6 bases). V lost 5 bases to trimming and J lost 7 bases, with 11 bases between them. The CDR3 runs 11 residues. Germline CDR1 reads SQVTM; CDR2 reads ANQGSEA. DNA of the CDR3: TGCAGCGTTTGGAGCAGGGGTGAAGCTTTCTTT. It specifies CSVWSRGEAFF.

The chain recombines TRBV6-4 with TRBJ2-2; 11 bases agree with TRBD2. Per germline, CDR1 MRHNA and CDR2 SNTAGT. This CDR3 is built from 16 residues. J was trimmed by 4 bases and V by 6 bases; bases with no gene match: 7. CDR3 sequence reads: CASSTLAGGTTGELFF. CDR3 nucleotides: TGTGCCAGCAGCACCCTAGCGGGAGGAACCACCGGGGAGCTGTTTTTT.

This clonotype came up many times. The chain joins TRBV20-1 to TRBJ1-2; D gene ambiguous. This CDR3 comprises 15 residues. Germline CDR1 and CDR2: DFQATT and SNEGSKA (reference sequence). V lost 0 bases and J 2 bases, leaving 13 bases between the germline ends. The CDR3 here is CSARDRGRRNYGYTF. The CDR3 DNA reads as TGCAGTGCTAGAGATCGAGGCAGGAGGAACTATGGCTACACCTTC.

In its sample, this clonotype was seen a few times. Here the CDR3 omits its conserved ending phenylalanine or tryptophan, so a read error is the likely source. J is TRBJ1-2 and V is TRBV12-3 or TRBV12-4; D is uncertain. CDR3 length equals 11 residues. The germline V and J ends were trimmed by 1 base and 7 bases, with 4 bases remaining between them. This chain's CDR3 is CASSLGVGYTL. The CDR3 DNA reads as TGTGCCAGCAGTTTAGGAGTTGGCTACACCCTC.

The rearrangement joins TRBV7-2 to TRBJ2-7; 10 nucleotides match TRBD1. The germline CDR1 and CDR2 sequences are SGHTA and FQGNSA. The CDR3 runs 17 residues. The trim removed 5 bases at V and 5 bases at J, leaving 15 bases unmatched. CDR3: CASSSTRQGAVGDEQYF. DNA for the CDR3: TGTGCCAGCAGCAGCACCAGACAGGGGGCAGTGGGGGACGAGCAGTACTTC.

The genes are TRBV19 and TRBJ1-1; possibly TRBD1 for D (6 bases). The CDR3 covers 14 residues. Germline-derived CDR1 and CDR2 are LNHDA and SQIVND (reference sequence). Trimming shortened V by 3 bases and J by 1 base, and 9 bases separated the two germline ends. Here the CDR3 reads CASSMVQGNTEAFF. The CDR3 nucleotides read TGTGCCAGTAGTATGGTACAGGGGAACACTGAAGCTTTCTTT.

This chain links TRBV5-1 with TRBJ1-3, with TRBD1 as a possible D gene (5 bases). V was trimmed by 4 bases and J by 2 bases, leaving 13 bases between them. The CDR3 length is 15 residues. Germline CDR1 reads SGHRS; CDR2 reads YFSETQ. CDR3 sequence: CASSRGGVAGNTIYF. CDR3 nucleotides: TGCGCCAGCAGCCGGGGCGGCGTAGCTGGAAACACCATATATTTT.